This T cell receptor beta chain was retrieved from a study of radiotherapy plus CTLA-4 blockade in lung cancer. Measured with immunoSEQ multiplex PCR; TCRdb has only the in-frame clones, and not every one. The sample lists 81,000 or so clones; about 87% were seen once. The CDR3 is 16 amino acids. CDR1 is MNHNY and CDR2 is SVGAGI in the germline V gene (reference sequence). V was shortened by 3 bases and J by 1 base, with 15 bases between the two germline ends. The sample here was peripheral blood, taken from a patient treated with radiotherapy plus ipilimumab. The V call is TRBV6-6, the J call TRBJ2-5; D might be TRBD1 (6 bases). The receptor's source is a human donor with non-small cell lung cancer who had stable disease on radiotherapy plus ipilimumab. Here the CDR3 DNA reads TGTGCCAGCAGTTATTTTAGACAGGTCCCCCAAGAGACCCAGTACTTC. This sequence encodes CASSYFRQVPQETQYF.